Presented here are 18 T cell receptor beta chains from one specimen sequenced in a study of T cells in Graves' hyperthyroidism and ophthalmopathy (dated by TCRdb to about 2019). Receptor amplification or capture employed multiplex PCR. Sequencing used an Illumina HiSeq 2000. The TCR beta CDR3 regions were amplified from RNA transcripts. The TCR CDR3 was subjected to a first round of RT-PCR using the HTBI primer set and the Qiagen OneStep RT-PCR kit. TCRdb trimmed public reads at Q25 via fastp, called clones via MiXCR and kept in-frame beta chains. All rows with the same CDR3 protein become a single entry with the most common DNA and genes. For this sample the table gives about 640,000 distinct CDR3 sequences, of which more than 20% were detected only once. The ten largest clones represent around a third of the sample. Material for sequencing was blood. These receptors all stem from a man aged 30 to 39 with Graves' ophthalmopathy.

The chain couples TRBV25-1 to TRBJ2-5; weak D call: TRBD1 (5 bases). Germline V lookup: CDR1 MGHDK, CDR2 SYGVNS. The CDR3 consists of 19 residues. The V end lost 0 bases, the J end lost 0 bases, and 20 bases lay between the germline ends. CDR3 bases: TGTGCCAGCAGTGAATATCCCCAGGGTCTACTCCTGTACCAAGAGACCCAGTACTTC. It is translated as CASSEYPQGLLLYQETQYF.

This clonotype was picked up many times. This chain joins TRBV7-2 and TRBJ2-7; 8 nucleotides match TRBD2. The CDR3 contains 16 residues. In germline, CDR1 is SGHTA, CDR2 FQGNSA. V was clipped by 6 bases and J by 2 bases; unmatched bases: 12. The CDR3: CASSRRPGGPPYEQYF. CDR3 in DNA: TGTGCCAGCAGTCGTCGGCCGGGAGGGCCCCCCTACGAGCAGTACTTC.

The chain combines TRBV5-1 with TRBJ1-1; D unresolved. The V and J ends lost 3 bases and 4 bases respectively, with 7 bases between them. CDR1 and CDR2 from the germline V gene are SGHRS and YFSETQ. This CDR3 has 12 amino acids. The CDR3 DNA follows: TGCGCCAGCAGCTCGGACGCCACTGAAGCTTTCTTT. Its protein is CASSSDATEAFF.

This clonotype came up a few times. In nucleotides, the CDR3 is TGCAGTGCTAGAGATCGGCGGACAGGGAACACCGGGGAGCTGTTTTTT. Its protein product is CSARDRRTGNTGELFF. This sequence joins TRBV20-1 and TRBJ2-2; TRBD1 agrees at 7 bases. CDR1 and CDR2 from the germline V gene are DFQATT and SNEGSKA (reference sequence). The CDR3 contains 16 residues. V was pared by 0 bases and J by 1 base, with 5 bases of the junction left unmatched.

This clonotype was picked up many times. The CDR3 region is CASSQGNIETQYF. Here the CDR3 DNA reads TGTGCCAGCAGCCAGGGGAATATCGAGACCCAGTACTTC. This chain uses TRBV3-1 with TRBJ2-5; D remains unclear. CDR3 length: 13 residues. CDR1 and CDR2 from the germline V gene are LGHDT and YNNKEL (reference sequence). V was shortened by 3 bases and J by 5 bases, with 10 bases between the two germline ends.

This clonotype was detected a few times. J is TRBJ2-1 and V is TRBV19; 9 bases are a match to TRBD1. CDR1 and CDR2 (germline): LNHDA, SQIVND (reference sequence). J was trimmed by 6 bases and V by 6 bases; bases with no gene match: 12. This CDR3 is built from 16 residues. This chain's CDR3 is CASRPSGQGWFNEQFF. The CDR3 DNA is TGTGCCAGTAGGCCATCGGGACAGGGATGGTTCAATGAGCAGTTCTTC.

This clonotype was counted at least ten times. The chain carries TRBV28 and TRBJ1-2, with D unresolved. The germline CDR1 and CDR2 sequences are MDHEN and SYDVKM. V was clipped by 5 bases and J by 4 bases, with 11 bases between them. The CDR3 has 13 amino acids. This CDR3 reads CASSRRSSYGYTF. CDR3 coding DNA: TGTGCCAGCAGTCGCAGGTCGTCCTATGGCTACACCTTC.

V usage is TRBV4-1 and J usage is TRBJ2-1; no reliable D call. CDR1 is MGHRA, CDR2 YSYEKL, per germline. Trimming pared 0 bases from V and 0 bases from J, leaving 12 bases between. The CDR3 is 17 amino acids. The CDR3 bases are TGCGCCAGCAGCCAAGATACACAGAGTAGCTCCTACAATGAGCAGTTCTTC. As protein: CASSQDTQSSSYNEQFF.

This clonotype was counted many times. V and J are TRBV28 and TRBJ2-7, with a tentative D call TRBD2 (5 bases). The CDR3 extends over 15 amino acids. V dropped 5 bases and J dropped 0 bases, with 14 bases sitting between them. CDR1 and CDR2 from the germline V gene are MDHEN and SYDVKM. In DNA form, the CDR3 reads TGTGCCAGCAGTCCCTCGTGGAGGAGCTCCTACGAGCAGTACTTC. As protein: CASSPSWRSSYEQYF.

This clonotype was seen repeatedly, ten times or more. The chain's CDR3 is CASSVDSYGYTF. In DNA, the CDR3 is TGTGCCAGCAGCGTCGACAGTTATGGCTACACCTTC. The V and J genes are TRBV12-3 or TRBV12-4 and TRBJ1-2, with D maybe TRBD1 (5 bases). This CDR3 has 12 amino acids. V lost 6 bases and J lost 5, with 10 bases in between.

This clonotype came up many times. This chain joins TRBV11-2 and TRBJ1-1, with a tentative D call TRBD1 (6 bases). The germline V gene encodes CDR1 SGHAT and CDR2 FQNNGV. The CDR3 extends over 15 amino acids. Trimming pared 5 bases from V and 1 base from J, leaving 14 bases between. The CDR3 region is CASSTGQTPNTEAFF. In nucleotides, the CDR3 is TGTGCCAGCAGCACCGGACAGACTCCGAACACTGAAGCTTTCTTT. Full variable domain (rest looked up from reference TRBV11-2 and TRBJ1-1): EAGVAQSPRYKIIEKRQSVAFWCNPISGHATLYWYQQILGQGPKLLIQFQNNGVVDDSQLPKDRFSAERLKGVDSTLKIQPAKLEDSAVYLCASSTGQTPNTEAFFGQGTRLTVV.

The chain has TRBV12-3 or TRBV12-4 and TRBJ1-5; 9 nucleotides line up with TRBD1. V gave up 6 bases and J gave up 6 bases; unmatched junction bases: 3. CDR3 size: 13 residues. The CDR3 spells CASSTGGSQPQHF. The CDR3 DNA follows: TGTGCCAGCAGCACAGGGGGCAGTCAGCCCCAGCATTTT.

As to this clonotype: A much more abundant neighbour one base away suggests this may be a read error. The CDR3 nucleotides read TGCGCCAGCAGCTTGAGACAGTCGAACACTGAAGCTTTCTTT. Its protein is CASSLRQSNTEAFF. The rearrangement links TRBV5-1 to TRBJ1-1; maybe TRBD1 (5 bases). The CDR3 runs to 14 residues. Trimming removed 1 base from V and 1 base from J, with 8 bases in between. Germline V CDR1 and CDR2: SGHRS, YFSETQ.

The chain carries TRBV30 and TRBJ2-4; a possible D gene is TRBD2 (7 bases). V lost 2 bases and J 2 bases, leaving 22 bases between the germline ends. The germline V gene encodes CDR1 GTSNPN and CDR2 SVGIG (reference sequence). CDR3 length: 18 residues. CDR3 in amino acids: CAWSRTRMGAGTKNIQYF. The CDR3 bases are TGTGCCTGGAGTAGGACTAGGATGGGGGCGGGTACCAAAAACATTCAGTACTTC. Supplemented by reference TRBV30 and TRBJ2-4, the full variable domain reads SQTIHQWPATLVQPVGSPLSLECTVEGTSNPNLYWYRQAAGRGLQLLFYSVGIGQISSEVPQNLSASRPQDRQFILSSKKLLLSDSGFYLCAWSRTRMGAGTKNIQYFGAGTRLSVL.

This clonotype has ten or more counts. CDR3 sequence (DNA): TGTGCCAGCAGCTTAGTTGGAGCGGGAGGGTACTCCTACGAGCAGTACTTC. The encoded protein is CASSLVGAGGYSYEQYF. This chain connects TRBV7-2 to TRBJ2-7, with 10 bases aligning to TRBD2. CDR3 length equals 17 residues. Germline V gene data show CDR1 as SGHTA and CDR2 as FQGNSA. Trimming removed 1 base from V and 0 bases from J; junction bases left unmatched: 6.

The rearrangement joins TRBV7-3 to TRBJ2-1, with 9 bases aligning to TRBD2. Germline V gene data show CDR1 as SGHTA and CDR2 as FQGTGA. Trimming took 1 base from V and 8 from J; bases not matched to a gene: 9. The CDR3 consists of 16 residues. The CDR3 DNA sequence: TGTGCCAGCAGCTTAAGTGAGGCTAGCGGGAACTATGAGCAGTTCTTC. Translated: CASSLSEASGNYEQFF.

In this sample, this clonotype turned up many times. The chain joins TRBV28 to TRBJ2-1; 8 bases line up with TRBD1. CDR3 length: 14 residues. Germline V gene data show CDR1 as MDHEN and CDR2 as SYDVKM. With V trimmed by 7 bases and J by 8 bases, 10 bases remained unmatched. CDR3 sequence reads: CASTLGQGVYEQFF. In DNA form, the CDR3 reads TGTGCCAGCACCCTTGGACAGGGAGTTTATGAGCAGTTCTTC.

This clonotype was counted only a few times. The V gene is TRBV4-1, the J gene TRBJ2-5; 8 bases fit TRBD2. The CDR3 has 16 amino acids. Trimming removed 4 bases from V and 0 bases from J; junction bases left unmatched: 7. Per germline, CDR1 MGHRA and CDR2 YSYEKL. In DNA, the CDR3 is TGCGCCAGCAGCCCCAGACTAGCGTCCGACCAAGAGACCCAGTACTTC. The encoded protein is CASSPRLASDQETQYF.